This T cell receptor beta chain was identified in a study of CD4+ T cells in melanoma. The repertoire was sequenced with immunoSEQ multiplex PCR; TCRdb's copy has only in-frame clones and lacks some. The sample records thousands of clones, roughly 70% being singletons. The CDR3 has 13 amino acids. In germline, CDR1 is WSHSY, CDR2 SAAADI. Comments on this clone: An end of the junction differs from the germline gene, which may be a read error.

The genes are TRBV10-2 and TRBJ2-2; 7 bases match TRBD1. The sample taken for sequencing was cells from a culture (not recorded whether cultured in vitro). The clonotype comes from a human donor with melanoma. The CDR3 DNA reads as TGCGCCAGCGGCCCGGACAGGTCCTCTTTTAAGGATTTT. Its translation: CASGPDRSSFKDF.